This T cell receptor beta chain was captured in a study of shared clonotypes between healthy human individuals. Turning to the study itself: There were three CD4 naive, three CD4 memory, two CD8 naive and one CD8 memory plates per donor.

At least ten counts were recorded for this clone. Its target is not known. Cells designated naive CD8 were CD45RO-negative and were positively selected for CCR7, with terminally differentiated effector memory CD45RA+ cells excluded. All donors qualified as healthy HIV-negative adults and had experienced no recent acute infections or vaccinations. Libraries were prepared by immunoSEQ multiplex PCR; TCRdb keeps only in-frame clonotypes and omits some of them. The data show roughly 2 million clones, with 85% to 95% seen just once and 1.1% held by the top ten. Study-level points and caveats: Sampling used blood alone; tissue repertoires probably differ. An effect of sequencing depth on clonotype sharing among donors was expected.

The CDR3 is 16 amino acids. J gave up 7 bases and V 0 bases, and 7 bases lay outside the gene matches. In germline, CDR1 is PRHDT, CDR2 FYEKMQ (reference sequence). Sequenced: naive CD8+ T cells sorted from blood. The gene calls are TRBV13 and TRBJ2-1; 9 positions match TRBD2. The TCR comes from a man aged 18 to 29 in good health. The CDR3 nucleotides read TGTGCCAGCAGCTTAGGCCGAGGTCTAGCGGGAAATGAGCAGTTCTTC. It encodes CASSLGRGLAGNEQFF.